This is a list of T cell receptor beta chains from one sample in a study of blood T cell repertoires in COVID-19. Repertoires were generated with immunoSEQ multiplex PCR, while TCRdb's copy carries only in-frame clones and drops some. The data contain roughly 5,100 clones, 88% of them singletons. The specimen was peripheral blood. The receptors were sampled from a woman older than 75 with acute or convalescent COVID-19. CDR3s include the opening cysteine and the closing phenylalanine or tryptophan. A D gene is named only where the DNA matches it firmly. The size entry is marked missing in some rows and otherwise reads once, few, many or a size class.

DNA: TGTGCCAGCAGGAGGGCCAACACTGAAGCTTTCTTT; CDR3: CASRRANTEAFF; D: -; length: 12; V: TRBV2; size: -; J: TRBJ1-1
DNA: TGTGCCAGCAGTTATTCGGTAGCGAGCACAGATACGCAGTATTTT; CDR3: CASSYSVASTDTQYF; D: -; length: 15; V: TRBV6-5; size: -; J: TRBJ2-3
DNA: TGTGCCAGCAGCGGATACAGGGGAACCGGGGAGCTGTTTTTT; CDR3: CASSGYRGTGELFF; D: TRBD1; length: 14; V: TRBV9; size: -; J: TRBJ2-2
DNA: TGTGCCAGCAGTCGAGCGTCGCAAACCGGGGAGCTGTTTTTT; CDR3: CASSRASQTGELFF; D: -; length: 14; V: TRBV6-5; size: -; J: TRBJ2-2
DNA: TGTGCCAGCAGTTTATTGTCGACTCTCCAAGAGACCCAGTACTTC; CDR3: CASSLLSTLQETQYF; D: -; length: 15; V: TRBV28; size: -; J: TRBJ2-5
DNA: TGCGCCAGCAGCTTGGTGTCCGGGGGGGCTTCCTACGAGCAGTACTTC; CDR3: CASSLVSGGASYEQYF; D: TRBD2; length: 16; V: TRBV5-1; size: -; J: TRBJ2-7
DNA: TGCGCCAGCAGCAGGGGACTAGCGGGGGAGGAGGAGACCCAGTACTTC; CDR3: CASSRGLAGEEETQYF; D: TRBD2; length: 16; V: TRBV5-1; size: -; J: TRBJ2-5
DNA: TGTGCCAGCAGCGTAGACGGGGACAGCGGAAACACCATATATTTT; CDR3: CASSVDGDSGNTIYF; D: TRBD1; length: 15; V: TRBV9; size: -; J: TRBJ1-3
DNA: TGCGCCAGCAGCCAGGACAGGGCGTCCTACAATGAGCAGTTCTTC; CDR3: CASSQDRASYNEQFF; D: TRBD1; length: 15; V: TRBV4-1; size: -; J: TRBJ2-1
DNA: TGCGCCAGCAGCTCATTGACAGGCTCAGATACGCAGTATTTT; CDR3: CASSSLTGSDTQYF; D: -; length: 14; V: TRBV5-1; size: -; J: TRBJ2-3
DNA: TGTGCCAGCAGTGAGAGAGGAGAAGAGCAGTACTTC; CDR3: CASSERGEEQYF; D: -; length: 12; V: TRBV6-4; size: -; J: TRBJ2-7
DNA: TGTGCCAGCAGTAGGACAGGGGATGGCTACACCTTC; CDR3: CASSRTGDGYTF; D: TRBD1; length: 12; V: TRBV6-5; size: -; J: TRBJ1-2
DNA: TGCGCCAGCAGCCAAGGGTCCTTCTCTAAAGAGACCCAGTACTTC; CDR3: CASSQGSFSKETQYF; D: -; length: 15; V: TRBV4-1; size: -; J: TRBJ2-5
DNA: TGTGCCAGCAGTTACACCACAGCCGCCACTGAAGCTTTCTTT; CDR3: CASSYTTAATEAFF; D: -; length: 14; V: TRBV6-5; size: -; J: TRBJ1-1
DNA: TGTGCCAGCAGGGCAAGAGGCCCCTCCTACAATGAGCAGTTCTTC; CDR3: CASRARGPSYNEQFF; D: -; length: 15; V: TRBV9; size: -; J: TRBJ2-1
DNA: TGTGCCAGCACCGTGGACATCAGAGAAGAGACCCAGTACTTC; CDR3: CASTVDIREETQYF; D: -; length: 14; V: TRBV5-4; size: -; J: TRBJ2-5
DNA: TGTGCCAGCAGCTTGCAGGGGGCTGGGGCCAACGTCCTGACTTTC; CDR3: CASSLQGAGANVLTF; D: TRBD1; length: 15; V: TRBV5-4; size: -; J: TRBJ2-6
DNA: TGTGCCATCAGTGAGGGCACCGGACACCTCAGGACCCAGCATTTT; CDR3: CAISEGTGHLRTQHF; D: -; length: 15; V: TRBV10-3; size: -; J: TRBJ1-5
DNA: TGTGCCAGCAGCAGGAGAGGGCCCCCCCTGGGGGATACGCAGTATTTT; CDR3: CASSRRGPPLGDTQYF; D: -; length: 16; V: TRBV21-1; size: -; J: TRBJ2-3
DNA: TGTGCCAGCAGGGCTAGCGGATACACTGAAGCTTTCTTT; CDR3: CASRASGYTEAFF; D: -; length: 13; V: TRBV2; size: -; J: TRBJ1-1
DNA: TGTGCCAGCAGTGCCATCGGGACAGGGGTCGGTCAGCCCCAGCATTTT; CDR3: CASSAIGTGVGQPQHF; D: TRBD1; length: 16; V: TRBV6-1; size: -; J: TRBJ1-5
DNA: TGTGCCAGCTCGGCGGTCTGGGAGACCCAGTACTTC; CDR3: CASSAVWETQYF; D: -; length: 12; V: TRBV6-5; size: -; J: TRBJ2-5
DNA: TGTGCCAGCAGCTTAGGGGCAACTGGAAACACCATATATTTT; CDR3: CASSLGATGNTIYF; D: -; length: 14; V: TRBV7-9; size: -; J: TRBJ1-3
DNA: TGTGCCAGCAGCCGTTCTTTTAGCGAGCCCCAGCATTTT; CDR3: CASSRSFSEPQHF; D: -; length: 13; V: TRBV14; size: few; J: TRBJ1-5
DNA: TGCGCCAGCAGAGACTGGGGGACAGGGCCAGAAAAACTGTTTTTT; CDR3: CASRDWGTGPEKLFF; D: TRBD1; length: 15; V: TRBV5-1; size: -; J: TRBJ1-4
DNA: TGTGCCAGCACCCCTAGACAGACCCCTAACTATGGCTACACCTTC; CDR3: CASTPRQTPNYGYTF; D: -; length: 15; V: TRBV2; size: -; J: TRBJ1-2
DNA: TGTGCCAGCAGTGAAACCCCGGGGTTCTACAATGAGCAGTTCTTC; CDR3: CASSETPGFYNEQFF; D: -; length: 15; V: TRBV6-1; size: -; J: TRBJ2-1
DNA: TGTGCCAGCAGCCCTCGGGACAGGGGCGGGGAGCTGTTTTTT; CDR3: CASSPRDRGGELFF; D: TRBD1; length: 14; V: TRBV14; size: -; J: TRBJ2-2
DNA: TGTGCCAGCAGCTTGGGGGGAGGAGAGGGCACTGAAGCTTTCTTT; CDR3: CASSLGGGEGTEAFF; D: -; length: 15; V: TRBV7-9; size: -; J: TRBJ1-1
DNA: TGTGCCAGCTCACCAGTGACTTCAAGCACAGATACGCAGTATTTT; CDR3: CASSPVTSSTDTQYF; D: -; length: 15; V: TRBV18; size: -; J: TRBJ2-3
DNA: TGTGCCAGCAGCTTAGCGAGGGGGCCCGGGGAGCTGTTTTTT; CDR3: CASSLARGPGELFF; D: TRBD1; length: 14; V: TRBV7-8; size: -; J: TRBJ2-2
DNA: TGTGCCTGGAGAATCGGTCTAGGAGCCACCGGGGAGCTGTTTTTT; CDR3: CAWRIGLGATGELFF; D: -; length: 15; V: TRBV30; size: -; J: TRBJ2-2
DNA: TGTGCCAGCAGCGAAAGGGACAGCTATGGCTACACCTTC; CDR3: CASSERDSYGYTF; D: TRBD1; length: 13; V: TRBV3-1/TRBV3-2; size: -; J: TRBJ1-2
DNA: TGTGCCAGCAGCTTAGGAGCTTCACCCCTCCACTTT; CDR3: CASSLGASPLHF; D: -; length: 12; V: TRBV7-9; size: -; J: TRBJ1-6
DNA: TGTGCCAGCCCTCAAAGAGGGACACCAAGCAATCAGCCCCAGCATTTT; CDR3: CASPQRGTPSNQPQHF; D: -; length: 16; V: TRBV25-1; size: few; J: TRBJ1-5
DNA: TGTGCCAGCAGCTTGGGGGCAGGGGGTGTCTATGGCTACACCTTC; CDR3: CASSLGAGGVYGYTF; D: TRBD1; length: 15; V: TRBV5-6; size: -; J: TRBJ1-2
DNA: TGTGCCAGCAGCTTATCGTCAGGCACAGATACGCAGTATTTT; CDR3: CASSLSSGTDTQYF; D: -; length: 14; V: TRBV7-2; size: -; J: TRBJ2-3
DNA: TGTGCCAGTGCCGGGACAGGGGACCCTCTGGGTGAAGCTTTCTTT; CDR3: CASAGTGDPLGEAFF; D: TRBD1; length: 15; V: TRBV2; size: -; J: TRBJ1-1
DNA: TGTGCCAGCAGTTACCCAGAACAGCCCGGGACTAGCTGGCAAGATACGCAGTATTTT; CDR3: CASSYPEQPGTSWQDTQYF; D: TRBD2; length: 19; V: TRBV6-2/TRBV6-3; size: -; J: TRBJ2-3
DNA: TGTGCCAGCAGCGGGGGGTTTGACTATAATTCACCCCTCCACTTT; CDR3: CASSGGFDYNSPLHF; D: -; length: 15; V: TRBV11-3; size: -; J: TRBJ1-6